This T cell receptor (beta chain) appears in the sequencing data of a study of T cells in Graves' hyperthyroidism and ophthalmopathy. Trimming took 3 bases from V and 1 from J, leaving 6 bases between them. The CDR3 length is 12 residues. CDR1 is GTSNPN, CDR2 SVGIG, per germline (reference sequence). TCR beta CDR3 region amplification was performed from RNA transcripts. TCR CDR3 underwent first-round RT-PCR with the HTBI primer set. Each CDR3 protein gets one entry after TCRdb re-called the multiplex PCR reads with MiXCR. The sample records some 620,000 distinct CDR3 sequences, roughly 16% being singletons. This clonotype came up many times.

This rearrangement joins TRBV30 to TRBJ2-5; D unresolved. The source is a woman between 25 and 40 years old with Graves' hyperthyroidism. Sequencing used blood. The DNA of the CDR3 is TGTGCCTGGAGCGGGCTCCAAGAGACCCAGTACTTC. It specifies CAWSGLQETQYF.